This T cell receptor (beta chain) was found in a study of T cell changes during pregnancy in multiple sclerosis. The protocol was immunoSEQ multiplex PCR, while the TCRdb copy is restricted to in-frame clones and leaves out a portion. This sample has 73,000 or so clones, with roughly 89% found just once. CDR3 length: 13 amino acids. From germline, CDR1 is SNHLY and CDR2 FYNNEI. The V segment lost 7 bases and the J segment 8 bases; nucleotides outside the gene matches: 9. The material was peripheral blood, obtained in the second trimester of pregnancy. The rearrangement links TRBV2 to TRBJ2-3, with 7 positions matching TRBD2. The clonotype comes from a female donor with multiple sclerosis, enrolled in a pregnancy study. For the CDR3, the DNA is TGTGCCAGCACCGTGGGGGGGTTTGGTACGCAGTATTTT. Protein product: CASTVGGFGTQYF.